This entry lists 26 T cell receptor beta chains sequenced from one sample in a study of blood T cell repertoires in COVID-19. Produced via immunoSEQ multiplex PCR; TCRdb's table is partial and in-frame only. The sample lists around 15,000 clones, roughly 88% occurring once. Specimen: peripheral blood. Source of these receptors: a human donor in a cohort sampled during active COVID-19.

The chain combines TRBV15 with TRBJ1-3; TRBD1 is a possible D gene (6 bases). Germline-derived CDR1 and CDR2 are LNHNV and YYDKDF (reference sequence). The CDR3 runs 16 residues. V lost 1 base, J lost 4 bases, and 14 bases lay in between. The CDR3 sequence: CATSRVRLRGGNTIYF. DNA for the CDR3: TGTGCCACCAGCAGAGTTCGACTCAGGGGAGGAAACACCATATATTTT.

This chain joins TRBV3-1 (or the pseudogene TRBV3-2) and TRBJ2-7; 10 bases are shared with TRBD1. Trimming at V came to 0 bases and at J to 0 bases, leaving 17 bases not matched to a gene. The CDR3 is made up of 21 amino acids. Germline loops: CDR1 LGHDT, CDR2 YNNKEL (reference sequence). Here the CDR3 reads CASSQEFRDRGNPGHSYEQYF. The CDR3 nucleotides are TGTGCCAGCAGCCAAGAATTTCGGGACAGGGGTAATCCGGGCCACTCCTACGAGCAGTACTTC.

The V and J genes are TRBV19 and TRBJ1-1, with D tentatively TRBD1 (6 bases). The germline V gene encodes CDR1 LNHDA and CDR2 SQIVND (reference sequence). V gave up 3 bases and J gave up 0 bases, with 8 bases separating them. The CDR3 has 14 residues. CDR3 amino acids: CASSMGHLNTEAFF. In DNA form, the CDR3 reads TGTGCCAGTAGTATGGGACACCTGAACACTGAAGCTTTCTTT.

V usage is TRBV18 and J usage is TRBJ2-3; tentative D call: TRBD2 (6 bases). Germline V gene sequence: CDR1 KGHSH, CDR2 LQKENI. Trimming stripped 0 bases from V and 2 bases from J, with 12 bases between. CDR3 length equals 16 residues. CDR3 DNA: TGTGCCAGCTCACCACCGGGGGGTCGTAACACAGATACGCAGTATTTT. This encodes CASSPPGGRNTDTQYF.

The V gene is TRBV6-2 or TRBV6-3, the J gene TRBJ1-2; D is undetermined. The CDR3 is 15 residues long. From germline, CDR1 is MNHEY and CDR2 SVGEGT. V lost 2 bases and J lost 5, with 15 bases in between. The DNA for the CDR3 is TGTGCCAGCAGTTACGCCCGGACGGACTTTTATGGCTACACCTTC. Translated: CASSYARTDFYGYTF.

This chain connects TRBV24-1 to TRBJ1-5, with D possibly TRBD1 on 6 matching bases. CDR3 length equals 14 residues. V was pared by 4 bases and J by 6 bases, with 12 bases between. Germline values: CDR1 KGHDR, CDR2 SFDVKD. CDR3 sequence (DNA): TGTGCCACCAGTGAGGCAGGGGATCCTCAGCCCCAGCATTTT. It specifies CATSEAGDPQPQHF.

The rearrangement uses TRBV7-8 and TRBJ2-3, with 14 bases fitting TRBD2. V lost 5 bases to trimming and J lost 4 bases; unmatched junction nucleotides: 11. The germline V gene encodes CDR1 SGHVS and CDR2 FQNEAQ. CDR3 length: 18 residues. The chain's CDR3 is CASSPGLAGGGLPDTQYF. CDR3 sequence (DNA): TGTGCCAGCAGCCCAGGACTAGCGGGGGGAGGGCTCCCAGATACGCAGTATTTT.

The CDR3 DNA reads as TGTGCCAGCAGCTTATTGGCGGGGGGGCCATTGGAGACCCAGTACTTC. This sequence encodes CASSLLAGGPLETQYF. The chain combines TRBV7-2 with TRBJ2-5, with 9 nucleotides matching TRBD2. The germline V gene has CDR1 SGHTA and CDR2 FQGNSA. The CDR3 has 16 amino acids. Trimming removed 2 bases from V and 5 bases from J; junction bases left unmatched: 9.

The chain is built from TRBV3-1 (or the pseudogene TRBV3-2) and TRBJ1-1; 8 positions agree with TRBD1. CDR1 LGHDT and CDR2 YNNKEL come from the germline V gene (reference sequence). The CDR3 length is 17 residues. V gave up 4 bases and J gave up 2 bases; unmatched junction bases: 12. CDR3 DNA: TGTGCCAGCAGCCCGCCTGACAGGGGTATCGGAAACACTGAAGCTTTCTTT. Protein: CASSPPDRGIGNTEAFF.

The V gene is TRBV6-5, the J gene TRBJ1-6; no reliable D call. The CDR3 sequence is 12 residues long. Germline V gene data show CDR1 as MNHEY and CDR2 as SVGAGI. Trimming pared 8 bases from V and 6 bases from J, leaving 8 bases between. The CDR3 DNA reads as TGTGCCAGCTCCAGGTCTAATTCACCCCTCCACTTT. It codes for CASSRSNSPLHF.

V gene TRBV7-3 combines with J gene TRBJ2-3; D remains ambiguous. Between the trimmed V and J ends, which lost 2 bases and 2 bases, there was a span of 11 bases. There are 15 residues in the CDR3. Germline lookup yields CDR1 SGHTA and CDR2 FQGTGA. CDR3 sequence reads: CASSLGYRVTDTQYF. The CDR3 DNA reads as TGTGCCAGCAGCTTAGGGTACCGGGTCACAGATACGCAGTATTTT.

This sequence joins TRBV11-2 and TRBJ2-1, with unresolved D. The CDR3 spans 12 residues. V lost 4 bases and J 8 bases, leaving 9 bases between the germline ends. CDR1 is SGHAT and CDR2 is FQNNGV in the germline V gene. The CDR3 spells CASSSHRDEQFF. The CDR3 DNA reads TGTGCCAGCAGCTCCCACCGGGATGAGCAGTTCTTC.

The chain recombines TRBV5-8 with TRBJ2-5; 8 bases match TRBD2. With 1 base clipped from V and 5 bases from J, the junction kept 7 bases outside the gene matches. This CDR3 has 15 amino acids. From germline, CDR1 is SGHTS and CDR2 YDEGEE. CDR3 sequence (DNA): TGTGCCAGCAGCTTGAGCGCACTAGCGGCTGAGACCCAGTACTTC. This translates into CASSLSALAAETQYF.

There are a few counts of this clone. The CDR3 nucleotides are TGTGCCAGCACCGTACGGATCAGGTCATCATCTGAAGCTTTCTTT. Translation: CASTVRIRSSSEAFF. The chain employs TRBV7-2 and TRBJ1-1; D is ambiguous. V was trimmed by 7 bases and J by 6 bases, leaving 21 bases between them. Germline CDR1 reads SGHTA; CDR2 reads FQGNSA. The CDR3 is 15 amino acids.

This clone showed up just once. This chain uses TRBV2 with TRBJ2-1; maybe TRBD1 (5 bases). Trimming shortened V by 5 bases and J by 9 bases, and 14 bases separated the two germline ends. The CDR3 spans 13 residues. Germline V gene lookup returns CDR1 SNHLY and CDR2 FYNNEI. For the CDR3, the DNA is TGTGCCAGCAGTTCCATACCAGGGATTGAGCAGTTCTTC. It yields the protein CASSSIPGIEQFF.

The CDR3 spells CASSPKTGGYGYTF. The CDR3 DNA is TGTGCCAGCAGCCCAAAGACAGGGGGTTACGGCTACACCTTC. This chain connects TRBV3-1 (or the pseudogene TRBV3-2) to TRBJ1-2; TRBD1 matches 9 bases. The V segment lost 4 bases and the J segment 8 bases; nucleotides outside the gene matches: 8. The CDR3 sequence is 14 residues long. From germline, CDR1 is LGHDT and CDR2 YNNKEL (reference sequence).

The chain has TRBV18 and TRBJ1-2; D is undetermined. The CDR3 is 11 amino acids. The V and J ends lost 5 bases and 8 bases respectively, with 9 bases between them. Germline V gene sequence: CDR1 KGHSH, CDR2 LQKENI. The CDR3 DNA sequence: TGTGCCAGCTCATTCACAGAGGGCTACACCTTC. Protein: CASSFTEGYTF.

The rearrangement uses TRBV19 and TRBJ1-2; D ambiguous. The germline V gene has CDR1 LNHDA and CDR2 SQIVND (reference sequence). Trimming took 5 bases from V and 1 from J, leaving 17 bases between them. CDR3 length equals 16 residues. The CDR3 protein is CASSLAFAVDNYGYTF. In nucleotides, the CDR3 is TGTGCCAGTAGTCTAGCCTTCGCAGTCGATAACTATGGCTACACCTTC.

The chain has TRBV28 and TRBJ2-7, with D maybe TRBD1 (6 bases). With 5 bases removed from V and 2 bases from J, the gap between germline ends came to 19 bases. The CDR3 consists of 16 residues. CDR1 MDHEN and CDR2 SYDVKM come from the germline V gene. CDR3 loop: CASSPSGASWTYEQYF. DNA for the CDR3: TGTGCCAGCAGTCCCTCAGGGGCTAGCTGGACCTACGAGCAGTACTTC.

The rearrangement links TRBV6-6 to TRBJ1-3; TRBD1 agrees at 7 bases. After removal of 4 bases from V and 0 bases from J, the junction contained 6 bases not matched to a gene. The CDR3 runs to 16 residues. Germline CDR1 is MNHNY and CDR2 is SVGAGI (reference sequence). The CDR3 reads CASSFGQVLSGNTIYF. CDR3 sequence (DNA): TGTGCCAGCAGTTTCGGACAGGTGCTCTCTGGAAACACCATATATTTT.

This clone has a single count. The chain joins TRBV11-2 to TRBJ1-2; unclear D gene. Trimming took off 5 bases at V and 2 bases at J, with 6 bases between the two ends. The CDR3 sequence is 12 residues long. CDR1 and CDR2 (germline): SGHAT, FQNNGV. CDR3: CASSARNYGYTF. CDR3 sequence (DNA): TGTGCCAGCAGCGCTCGGAACTATGGCTACACCTTC.

This chain connects TRBV27 to TRBJ1-1; 10 bases are shared with TRBD1. J lost 6 bases, V lost 6 bases, and 7 bases had no gene match. Per the germline V gene, CDR1 is MNHEY and CDR2 is SMNVEV (reference sequence). The CDR3 runs to 14 residues. The DNA of the CDR3 is TGTGCCAGCAGGGAGACAGGGGGCCGGTCTGAAGCTTTCTTT. Protein sequence: CASRETGGRSEAFF.

The genes are TRBV24-1 and TRBJ2-2; 10 bases map to TRBD1. The CDR3 runs to 16 residues. V was pared by 6 bases and J by 4 bases, with 7 bases of the junction left unmatched. Germline V gene lookup returns CDR1 KGHDR and CDR2 SFDVKD. In nucleotides, the CDR3 is TGTGCCACCAGTCCTGTGGGGACAGGGGTCACCGGGGAGCTGTTTTTT. Residues: CATSPVGTGVTGELFF.

On this clone: Other DNA sequences in the same sample also yield this CDR3. V and J are TRBV7-2 and TRBJ1-4, with 7 bases identical to TRBD1. Unmatched junction bases numbered 22, after V lost 5 bases and J lost 10 bases. The CDR3 contains 18 residues. Germline CDR1 reads SGHTA; CDR2 reads FQGNSA. The CDR3 nucleotides read TGTGCCAGCAGCACGGATGGGATGGGCCAGGGGGTGGGTGGAAAACTGTTTTTT. Amino acids: CASSTDGMGQGVGGKLFF.

This chain's CDR3 is CASSLLGRVHEQYF. The CDR3 DNA is TGTGCCAGCAGTTTACTCGGCAGGGTCCACGAGCAGTACTTC. The chain has TRBV28 and TRBJ2-7, with D tentatively TRBD1 (5 bases). Trimming took 2 bases from V and 5 from J, leaving 13 bases between them. CDR1 and CDR2 (germline): MDHEN, SYDVKM. The CDR3 runs 14 residues. The variable domain in full, completed from reference TRBV28 and TRBJ2-7, reads DVKVTQSSRYLVKRTGEKVFLECVQDMDHENMFWYRQDPGLGLRLIYFSYDVKMKEKGDIPEGYSVSREKKERFSLILESASTNQTSMYLCASSLLGRVHEQYFGPGTRLTVT.

The V call is TRBV7-8, the J call TRBJ1-5, with 7 positions matching TRBD1. Germline V gene data show CDR1 as SGHVS and CDR2 as FQNEAQ. The ends lost 6 bases at V and 4 bases at J; junction bases unmatched: 6. The CDR3 runs to 14 residues. DNA of the CDR3: TGTGCCAGCAGGCGTGGACAGGTTAATCAGCCCCAGCATTTT. Translating it yields CASRRGQVNQPQHF.